This TCR beta chain appears in the sequencing data of a study of circulating and synovial CD4+ cells in juvenile arthritis. Study-level findings and limits: CPL and bulk CD4 samples differed at least tenfold in T cell genomes.

Trimming removed 6 bases from V and 7 bases from J, with 13 bases in between. This CDR3 is built from 14 residues. Germline V gene lookup returns CDR1 LNHDA and CDR2 SQIVND (reference sequence). As regards this clone: The antigen is unknown.

Libraries were prepared by immunoSEQ multiplex PCR; TCRdb keeps only in-frame clonotypes and omits some of them. The repertoire holds some 14,000 clones, with 65% to 85% as singletons. Sequences were obtained from CD4+ T cells from synovial fluid. V gene TRBV19 combines with J gene TRBJ1-6; D not resolved. The TCR originated in a human patient with juvenile idiopathic arthritis. Some clones in this sample may be carry-over from other donors' samples. The CDR3 region is CASSTSGPNSPLHF. CDR3 nucleotide sequence: TGTGCCAGTAGCACAAGCGGGCCCAATTCACCCCTCCACTTT.